This section outlines one T cell receptor (beta chain) sequence together with its context. What it recognizes is unknown. TCRdb passed the 5' RACE reads through MiXCR, listing each CDR3 protein once. The data contain about 160,000 distinct CDR3 sequences, around a tenth of them singletons. This CDR3 contains 14 residues. Trimming stripped 6 bases from V and 4 bases from J, with 15 bases between. CDR1 and CDR2 from the germline V gene are PRHDT and FYEKMQ (reference sequence). The data originate from a study of CD8 T cells in ankylosing spondylitis. Whole-study results and caveats: The authors reported significant enrichment of disease-linked clones in matched ankylosing spondylitis synovial fluid.

This TCR came from a female donor with ankylosing spondylitis or in good health (not recorded which). The chain combines TRBV13 with TRBJ1-1; a possible D gene is TRBD1 (6 bases). Sequences were obtained from blood, either unsorted or a sorted T cell fraction (not recorded which). CDR3 coding DNA: TGTGCCAGCAGGACCCAGGGGTCCCGCACTGAAGCTTTCTTT. This encodes CASRTQGSRTEAFF.